The clone carrying this TCR beta chain was observed once. Generated by immunoSEQ multiplex PCR, the TCRdb table keeps only in-frame clones and is missing some. The sample consists of about 250,000 clones, 70% to 90% of them appearing once. These data belong to a study of blood T cell repertoires in COVID-19. The V gene's germline CDR1 is SNHLY and CDR2 FYNNEI. The CDR3 is made up of 14 amino acids. The V end lost 4 bases, the J end lost 0 bases, and 7 bases lay between the germline ends. Sequences were obtained from peripheral blood. This sequence was found in a human donor with COVID-19, enrolled during active disease. The donor label of this sample is uncertain. The V call is TRBV2, the J call TRBJ2-1; possibly TRBD2 for D (5 bases). The CDR3 DNA follows: TGTGCCAGCAGTGGTGGGAGCTCCTACAATGAGCAGTTCTTC. Encoded protein: CASSGGSSYNEQFF.